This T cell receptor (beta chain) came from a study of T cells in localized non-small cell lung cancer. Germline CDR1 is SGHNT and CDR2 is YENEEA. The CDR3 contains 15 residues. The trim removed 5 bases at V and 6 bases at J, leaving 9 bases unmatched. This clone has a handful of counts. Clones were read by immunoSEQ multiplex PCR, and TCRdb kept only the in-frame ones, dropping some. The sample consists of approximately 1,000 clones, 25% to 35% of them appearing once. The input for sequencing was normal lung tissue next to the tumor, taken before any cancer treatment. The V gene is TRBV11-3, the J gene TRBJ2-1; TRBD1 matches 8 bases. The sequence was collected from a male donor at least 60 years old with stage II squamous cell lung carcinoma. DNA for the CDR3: TGTGCCAGCAGCGACTCCCTACAGGGGGGCAATGAGCAGTTCTTC. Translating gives CASSDSLQGGNEQFF.